Sequencing of this TCR beta chain was carried out in a study of cytomegalovirus exposure and HLA in healthy donors. Study conclusions and caveats: Productive status was seen about 90% or about 30% of the time for most TCR beta V segments in an earlier analysis. Cytomegalovirus-associated status was assigned to 150 to 200 TCR beta chains. The authors judged a highly shared variant cluster likely a sequencing artifact. As confirmed in vitro, three CMV-associated chains were specific for CMV antigens.

PCR primers comprised 60 Vbeta and 13 Jbeta primers. The repertoire was sequenced with immunoSEQ multiplex PCR; TCRdb's copy has only in-frame clones and lacks some. The table lists approximately 170,000 clones, roughly 80% of them singletons. This clone has just one count. Its specificity is unknown. The sequencing input was PBMCs. The receptor's source is a woman aged 18-30 years in good health and CMV-seronegative.

CDR3 region: CASSFFRVNSPLHF. In nucleotides, the CDR3 is TGTGCCAGCAGCTTTTTCAGGGTTAATTCACCCCTCCACTTT. The genes are TRBV11-2 and TRBJ1-6; a possible D gene is TRBD1 (5 bases). Per the germline V gene, CDR1 is SGHAT and CDR2 is FQNNGV. CDR3 length: 14 amino acids. The V end was cut by 3 bases, the J end by 6 bases, with 9 bases between.